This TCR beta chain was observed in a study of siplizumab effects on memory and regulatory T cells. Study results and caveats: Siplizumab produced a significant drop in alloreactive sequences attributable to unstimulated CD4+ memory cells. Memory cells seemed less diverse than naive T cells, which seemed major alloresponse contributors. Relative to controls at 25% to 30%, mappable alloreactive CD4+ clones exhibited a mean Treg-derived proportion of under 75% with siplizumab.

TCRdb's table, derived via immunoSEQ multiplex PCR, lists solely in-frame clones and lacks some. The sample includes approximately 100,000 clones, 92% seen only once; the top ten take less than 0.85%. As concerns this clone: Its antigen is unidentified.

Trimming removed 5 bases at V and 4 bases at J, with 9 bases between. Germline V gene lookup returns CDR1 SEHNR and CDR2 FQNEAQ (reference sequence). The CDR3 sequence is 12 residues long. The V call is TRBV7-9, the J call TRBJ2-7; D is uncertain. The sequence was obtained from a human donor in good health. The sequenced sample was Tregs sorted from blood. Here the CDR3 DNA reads TGTGCCAGCAGCCGGACGGATTACGAGCAGTACTTC. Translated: CASSRTDYEQYF.